A single sample gave rise to the 24 T cell receptor beta chains below, sequenced in a study of control samples from healthy donors and cancer patients. The method was immunoSEQ multiplex PCR; TCRdb's version includes in-frame clones alone and lacks a portion of them. The sample holds about 110,000 clones, roughly 79% seen once. The material sequenced was blood. These receptors all come from a man younger than 35 in good health.

This clone was detected once. This sequence joins TRBV2 and TRBJ1-2; D gene unclear. The V end was cut by 1 base, the J end by 2 bases, with 11 bases between. CDR1 and CDR2 (germline): SNHLY, FYNNEI. The length of the CDR3 is 15 residues. CDR3 bases: TGTGCCAGCAGTGAAGAAGCGGGTCTAAACTATGGCTACACCTTC. Its protein product is CASSEEAGLNYGYTF.

V is TRBV21-1 and J is TRBJ1-5. TRBV21-1 is a documented pseudogene. The CDR3 runs to 14 residues. CDR3 protein: CASSKRDCNQPQHF. CDR3 DNA: TGTGCCAGCAGCAAAAGGGATTGCAATCAGCCCCAGCATTTT.

This chain joins TRBV19 and TRBJ2-3, with 13 bases fitting TRBD2. CDR3 length: 14 amino acids. From germline, CDR1 is LNHDA and CDR2 SQIVND (reference sequence). After removal of 6 bases from V and 6 bases from J, the junction contained 3 bases not matched to a gene. This CDR3 reads CASRTSGGPDTQYF. DNA of the CDR3: TGTGCCAGTAGGACTAGCGGGGGGCCTGATACGCAGTATTTT.

CDR3 in amino acids: CASSVDVLSPYEQYF. The CDR3 DNA reads TGTGCCAGCAGCGTAGACGTACTCTCCCCCTACGAGCAGTACTTC. V gene TRBV9 combines with J gene TRBJ2-7; the D is unclear. CDR1 and CDR2 from the germline V gene are SGDLS and YYNGEE. Trimming stripped 0 bases from V and 2 bases from J, with 12 bases between. CDR3 length: 15 amino acids. Variable domain in full (rest from reference TRBV9 and TRBJ2-7): DSGVTQTPKHLITATGQRVTLRCSPRSGDLSVYWYQQSLDQGLQFLIQYYNGEERAKGNILERFSAQQFPDLHSELNLSSLELGDSALYFCASSVDVLSPYEQYFGPGTRLTVT.

This rearrangement joins TRBV6-1 to TRBJ1-3, with D uncertain. The CDR3 runs 16 residues. The V gene lost 4 bases and the J gene lost 4 bases, with 17 bases spanning the gap. The germline CDR1 and CDR2 sequences are MNHNS and SASEGT. The CDR3 spells CASSGMTAKDGNTIYF. The CDR3 nucleotides are TGTGCCAGCAGTGGAATGACCGCCAAGGACGGAAACACCATATATTTT.

The J gene is TRBJ2-5, the V gene TRBV20-1; D might be TRBD1 or TRBD2, each matching 7 bases. The CDR3 length is 11 residues. CDR1 is DFQATT, CDR2 SNEGSKA, per germline (reference sequence). Deletions cut 8 bases from V and 4 bases from J, with 11 bases between. The CDR3 protein is CSSRGGETQYF. CDR3 nucleotides: TGCAGTTCCAGGGGGGGAGAGACCCAGTACTTC.

This sequence joins TRBV7-2 and TRBJ2-3, with TRBD1 matching 9 bases. CDR3 size: 18 residues. Unmatched junction bases numbered 10, after V lost 2 bases and J lost 1 base. The V gene's germline CDR1 is SGHTA and CDR2 FQGNSA. CDR3 amino acids: CASSLMGQGGWGTDTQYF. CDR3 bases: TGTGCCAGCAGCTTAATGGGACAGGGCGGTTGGGGCACAGATACGCAGTATTTT.

The chain links TRBV5-1 to TRBJ1-6, with D unclear. Per germline, CDR1 SGHRS and CDR2 YFSETQ. The V end was cut by 0 bases, the J end by 7 bases, with 17 bases between. The CDR3 covers 17 residues. The CDR3 region is CASSLAGVGSGNSPLHF. DNA of the CDR3: TGCGCCAGCAGCTTGGCCGGAGTGGGGAGTGGGAATTCACCCCTCCACTTT.

The rearrangement links TRBV18 to TRBJ1-4, with D perhaps TRBD1 (5 bases). CDR1 and CDR2 from the germline V gene are KGHSH and LQKENI. CDR3 length: 14 residues. Trimming removed 6 bases at V and 3 bases at J, with 11 bases between. CDR3: CASSKGASNEKLFF. In nucleotides, the CDR3 is TGTGCCAGCTCTAAAGGGGCGTCTAATGAAAAACTGTTTTTT.

The genes are TRBV3-1 (or the pseudogene TRBV3-2) and TRBJ1-5, with 7 positions matching TRBD1. The V and J ends lost 4 bases and 6 bases, in that order; junction bases with no gene match: 0. The CDR3 has 12 amino acids. Germline values: CDR1 LGHDT, CDR2 YNNKEL (reference sequence). The CDR3 DNA reads TGTGCCAGCAGCCGACAGGGTCAGCCCCAGCATTTT. Amino acid sequence: CASSRQGQPQHF.

This rearrangement joins TRBV5-6 to TRBJ2-7; no clear D gene. With 1 base removed from V and 3 bases from J, the gap between germline ends came to 5 bases. This CDR3 is built from 12 residues. Germline V gene data show CDR1 as SGHDT and CDR2 as YYEEEE. The CDR3 loop reads CASSLRYYEQYF. Here the CDR3 DNA reads TGTGCCAGCAGCTTGCGGTACTACGAGCAGTACTTC.

This chain links TRBV7-6 with TRBJ2-3; D is uncertain. Deletions cut 1 base from V and 0 bases from J, with 8 bases between. Germline-derived CDR1 and CDR2 are SGHVS and FNYEAQ. The CDR3 is 15 amino acids. Written as DNA, the CDR3 is TGTGCCAGCAGCTTAGAGGCCCCTAGCACAGATACGCAGTATTTT. It codes for CASSLEAPSTDTQYF.

V and J are TRBV12-3 or TRBV12-4 and TRBJ1-2; maybe TRBD1 (6 bases). This CDR3 comprises 13 residues. V was cut by 7 bases and J by 8 bases, with 17 bases left in between. CDR3: CASTLAGGEGYTF. CDR3 in DNA: TGTGCCAGCACCCTGGCGGGGGGCGAAGGCTACACCTTC.

This rearrangement joins TRBV2 to TRBJ2-3; TRBD1 agrees at 10 bases. V shed 4 bases, J shed 1 base, and the junction held 5 bases outside the gene matches. Per germline, CDR1 SNHLY and CDR2 FYNNEI. This CDR3 is 16 amino acids long. CDR3 nucleotides: TGTGCCAGCAGTGGGGGACAGGGGTTAGGCACAGATACGCAGTATTTT. Amino acids: CASSGGQGLGTDTQYF.

Only one count was recorded for this clone. The chain couples TRBV5-4 to TRBJ1-2; 8 bases agree with TRBD1. This CDR3 is built from 15 residues. The J segment lost 8 bases and the V segment lost 2 bases, leaving 11 bases of the junction unmatched. Germline assignment: CDR1 SGHNT and CDR2 YYREEE (reference sequence). Written as DNA, the CDR3 is TGTGCCAGCAGCTTTTCGACAGGGGCTCTGGGAGGCTACACCTTC. It encodes CASSFSTGALGGYTF.

J is TRBJ1-2 and V is TRBV10-3; D is unclear. Germline V gene sequence: CDR1 ENHRY, CDR2 SYGVKD. The length of the CDR3 is 15 residues. The V end was cut by 3 bases, the J end by 0 bases, with 11 bases between. CDR3 loop: CAISELTIANYGYTF. The CDR3 DNA reads as TGTGCCATCAGTGAACTTACAATCGCTAACTATGGCTACACCTTC.

The chain couples TRBV10-2 to TRBJ2-2; 12 positions agree with TRBD2. CDR1 is WSHSY, CDR2 SAAADI, per germline. The CDR3 spans 18 residues. After removal of 1 base from V and 3 bases from J, the junction contained 6 bases not matched to a gene. CDR3 DNA: TGCGCCAGCAGTGAGTGGGCTAGCGGGGGGGCCGACACCGGGGAGCTGTTTTTT. Protein: CASSEWASGGADTGELFF.

The chain carries TRBV15 and TRBJ1-3; D ambiguous. The CDR3 loop spans 13 amino acids. Germline V lookup: CDR1 LNHNV, CDR2 YYDKDF (reference sequence). The ends were cut back, 9 bases at V and 0 bases at J, with 9 bases in the middle. CDR3 DNA sequence: TGTGCCACTTCAGCTTACTCTGGAAACACCATATATTTT. This codes for CATSAYSGNTIYF.

The rearrangement uses TRBV6-6 and TRBJ2-5, with D hard to call. CDR1 MNHNY and CDR2 SVGAGI come from the germline V gene (reference sequence). V was pared by 2 bases and J by 6 bases, with 19 bases between. The CDR3 loop spans 16 amino acids. The CDR3 sequence is CASSYVAYGINKTQYF. The CDR3 nucleotides are TGTGCCAGCAGTTACGTGGCATATGGGATAAATAAGACCCAGTACTTC.

V is TRBV3-1 (or the pseudogene TRBV3-2) and J is TRBJ2-6; D not certain. Trimming left V 5 bases short and J 1 base short, with 6 bases between. Germline V gene sequence: CDR1 LGHDT, CDR2 YNNKEL (reference sequence). The CDR3 totals 14 residues. The CDR3 nucleotides read TGTGCCAGCAGCAGCCTTTCTGGGGCCAACGTCCTGACTTTC. Translation gives CASSSLSGANVLTF.

This sequence joins TRBV12-3 or TRBV12-4 and TRBJ1-2; no clear D gene. V was clipped by 7 bases and J by 0 bases, with 9 bases between them. The CDR3 runs to 13 residues. The CDR3: CASTGNTNYGYTF. CDR3 sequence (DNA): TGTGCCAGCACCGGAAATACTAACTATGGCTACACCTTC.

J is TRBJ2-1 and V is TRBV23-1; maybe TRBD1 (7 bases). TRBV23-1 is annotated as an ORF whose role is uncertain. The CDR3 extends over 15 amino acids. V was trimmed by 3 bases and J by 10 bases, leaving 19 bases between them. CDR3 nucleotide sequence: TGCGCCAGCAGTCAGGCTCGGACAGGAGGGGGCGAGCAGTTCTTC. It translates to CASSQARTGGGEQFF.

The V gene is TRBV7-9, the J gene TRBJ1-1; D not resolved. Germline-derived CDR1 and CDR2 are SEHNR and FQNEAQ (reference sequence). The CDR3 is 14 amino acids. With 4 bases removed from V and 5 bases from J, the gap between germline ends came to 14 bases. The CDR3 nucleotides are TGTGCCAGCAGCTCTGAGGGAGGATGGACTGAAGCTTTCTTT. It yields the protein CASSSEGGWTEAFF.

The chain links TRBV15 to TRBJ1-2; 7 bases agree with TRBD1. In germline, CDR1 is LNHNV, CDR2 YYDKDF (reference sequence). The junction had 5 bases not matched to a gene; V was cut back by 6 bases and J by 7 bases. This CDR3 is 12 amino acids long. The CDR3 sequence is CATRPTGSGYTF. The CDR3 nucleotides are TGTGCCACCAGGCCGACAGGGAGTGGCTACACCTTC.